This T cell receptor (beta chain) was identified during a study of graft-versus-host responses after intestinal transplantation. Whole-study context: All recipients were transplanted with multivisceral, liver-intestinal, or isolated intestinal grafts.

Trimming removed 3 bases from V and 4 bases from J, with 12 bases in between. CDR1 and CDR2 (germline): KGHSH, LQKENI. This CDR3 contains 14 residues. TCRdb keeps only in-frame clones here, not all; method: immunoSEQ multiplex PCR. The sample lists around 77,000 clones; around 95% were seen once. To note about this clone: Antigen specificity is unknown.

The clonotype originates from a human donor who received an intestinal transplant. The sample was unstimulated CD8+ T cells sorted from spleen or lymph node cells, taken before intestinal transplant. J is TRBJ1-2 and V is TRBV18; tentative D call: TRBD1 (5 bases). CDR3 sequence reads: CASSPLRRGYGYTF. The CDR3 coding sequence is TGTGCCAGCTCACCCCTCCGGAGGGGCTATGGCTACACCTTC.